A single sample is the source of the 5 T cell receptor beta chains below, sequenced in a study of blood T cell repertoires in COVID-19. The protocol was immunoSEQ multiplex PCR, while the TCRdb copy is restricted to in-frame clones and leaves out a portion. Of roughly 75,000 clones listed, 65% to 90% were seen once; the top ten hold around 9.6%. Sample: peripheral blood. The receptors derive from a man aged 50-60 years with COVID-19, enrolled during active disease.

The chain has TRBV3-1 (or the pseudogene TRBV3-2) and TRBJ2-7; 8 bases are shared with TRBD1. Germline values: CDR1 LGHDT, CDR2 YNNKEL (reference sequence). The V gene end was trimmed by 4 bases and the J gene end by 2 bases; junction bases not matched to a gene: 4. The CDR3 runs to 14 residues. The CDR3 sequence is CASSRMGQAYEQYF. The CDR3 bases are TGTGCCAGCAGCCGGATGGGACAGGCCTACGAGCAGTACTTC.

The CDR3, as DNA: TGTGCCAGCACTAACGATCAACAGGGGAGGCGCGAGCAGTACTTC. Protein sequence: CASTNDQQGRREQYF. The chain links TRBV28 to TRBJ2-7, with D perhaps TRBD1 (7 bases). There are 15 residues in the CDR3. Germline CDR1 is MDHEN and CDR2 is SYDVKM. V was pared by 7 bases and J by 6 bases, with 22 bases between.

The chain recombines TRBV6-1 with TRBJ1-5; D may be TRBD1 (6 bases). CDR3 size: 14 residues. V was pared by 1 base and J by 9 bases, with 13 bases between. Germline V lookup: CDR1 MNHNS, CDR2 SASEGT. The CDR3 region has the DNA TGTGCCAGCAGTGAAGGGACAGTGGACGGGCCCCAGCATTTT. It is translated as CASSEGTVDGPQHF.

V gene TRBV13 combines with J gene TRBJ2-5, with a possible D match to TRBD2 (6 bases). Germline CDR1 PRHDT, CDR2 FYEKMQ (reference sequence). The CDR3 loop spans 15 amino acids. Trimming pared 2 bases from V and 7 bases from J, leaving 17 bases between. This CDR3 reads CASSLPAGPGVTQYF. The DNA for the CDR3 is TGTGCCAGCAGCTTACCGGCAGGGCCGGGGGTGACCCAGTACTTC.

V usage is TRBV4-3 and J usage is TRBJ2-1, with D tentatively TRBD2 (6 bases). The CDR3 spans 16 residues. CDR1 is LGHNA, CDR2 YSLEER, per germline. Trimming took 0 bases from V and 5 from J, leaving 14 bases between them. The CDR3: CASSQDFRERDNEQFF. The CDR3 coding sequence is TGCGCCAGCAGCCAAGATTTTCGGGAGCGCGACAATGAGCAGTTCTTC.